Shown below are 24 T cell receptor beta chains from a single sample sequenced in a study of shared clonotypes between healthy human individuals. CD45RO-negative, CCR7-selected cells formed the naive CD8 fraction, which excluded terminally differentiated effector memory CD45RA+ cells. The method was immunoSEQ multiplex PCR; TCRdb's version includes in-frame clones alone and lacks a portion of them. The sample lists millions of clones; about 93% were seen once. Sequences were obtained from naive CD8+ T cells from PBMCs. Every receptor here comes from a man younger than 35 in good health. Some clones in this sample may be carry-over from other donors' samples.

The chain links TRBV9 to TRBJ2-1, with a possible D match to TRBD1 (6 bases). CDR3 length: 13 residues. The V gene lost 5 bases and the J gene lost 5 bases, with 11 bases spanning the gap. Germline CDR1 reads SGDLS; CDR2 reads YYNGEE. CDR3 DNA sequence: TGTGCCAGCAGTGGGGGCAGAAACAATGAGCAGTTCTTC. This translates into CASSGGRNNEQFF.

The chain is built from TRBV19 and TRBJ2-7, with 15 bases matching TRBD2. Germline V gene data show CDR1 as LNHDA and CDR2 as SQIVND (reference sequence). The length of the CDR3 is 16 residues. With V trimmed by 9 bases and J by 4 bases, 10 bases remained unmatched. Here the CDR3 reads CARRWGTSGRIYEQYF. The DNA of the CDR3 is TGTGCCAGGAGGTGGGGGACTAGCGGGAGGATTTACGAGCAGTACTTC.

The chain couples TRBV4-1 to TRBJ2-3, with a weak D call TRBD2 (6 bases). Germline CDR1 and CDR2: MGHRA and YSYEKL. The CDR3 contains 14 residues. With 2 bases removed from V and 4 bases from J, the gap between germline ends came to 10 bases. In DNA, the CDR3 is TGCGCCAGCAGCCAATTCAGCGGGTCAGATACGCAGTATTTT. This gives the protein CASSQFSGSDTQYF.

The chain employs TRBV19 and TRBJ1-5; no reliable D call. The V end lost 6 bases, the J end lost 6 bases, and 18 bases lay between the germline ends. This CDR3 contains 15 residues. Germline V gene sequence: CDR1 LNHDA, CDR2 SQIVND (reference sequence). CDR3 in DNA: TGTGCCAGTAGCACGACCCCCGGACCGGGTCAGCCCCAGCATTTT. This translates into CASSTTPGPGQPQHF.

This clone was observed once. CDR3 sequence: CASSREGSYSNQPQHF. The CDR3 DNA is TGCGCCAGCAGCCGTGAGGGATCCTATAGCAATCAGCCCCAGCATTTT. The J gene is TRBJ1-5, the V gene TRBV4-1; unclear D gene. The ends were cut back, 4 bases at V and 0 bases at J, with 13 bases in the middle. The germline CDR1 and CDR2 sequences are MGHRA and YSYEKL. The CDR3 sequence is 16 residues long.

J is TRBJ2-2 and V is TRBV19; TRBD2 is a possible D gene (5 bases). Trimming shortened V by 3 bases and J by 8 bases, and 7 bases separated the two germline ends. CDR1 and CDR2 (germline): LNHDA, SQIVND (reference sequence). This CDR3 region has 12 residues. The CDR3 here is CASSIWEGELFF. As DNA, the CDR3 is TGTGCCAGTAGTATCTGGGAGGGGGAGCTGTTTTTT.

The chain is built from TRBV11-2 and TRBJ2-2, with D unclear. Germline CDR1 reads SGHAT; CDR2 reads FQNNGV. With 0 bases removed from V and 1 base from J, the gap between germline ends came to 3 bases. The CDR3 is made up of 14 amino acids. CDR3 sequence (DNA): TGTGCCAGCAGCTTAGACGGGAACACCGGGGAGCTGTTTTTT. The encoded protein is CASSLDGNTGELFF.

The table lists this clone with a count of one. This CDR3 is also generated by other DNA sequences in the sample. V gene TRBV28 combines with J gene TRBJ1-2; D unresolved. CDR1 MDHEN and CDR2 SYDVKM come from the germline V gene. The CDR3 contains 13 residues. V was pared by 3 bases and J by 2 bases, with 7 bases between. The CDR3 loop is CASSFLGNYGYTF. CDR3 in DNA: TGTGCCAGCAGTTTCTTAGGCAACTATGGCTACACCTTC.

Comment on this clone: Different DNA sequences within this sample yield the same CDR3. The chain uses TRBV29-1 and TRBJ2-2; D unresolved. Trimming cost V 4 bases and J 1 base, with 7 bases left between them. Per the germline V gene, CDR1 is SQVTM and CDR2 is ANQGSEA. CDR3 length equals 13 residues. The CDR3 reads CSVVLGNTGELFF. For the CDR3, the DNA is TGCAGCGTTGTTTTGGGGAACACCGGGGAGCTGTTTTTT.

This clone is a singleton in its sample. The chain links TRBV4-1 to TRBJ2-7; 8 nucleotides agree with TRBD2. Germline-derived CDR1 and CDR2 are MGHRA and YSYEKL. V shed 0 bases, J shed 6 bases, and the junction held 4 bases outside the gene matches. There are 14 residues in the CDR3. The chain's CDR3 is CASSQDPGGAEQYF. The CDR3 coding sequence is TGCGCCAGCAGCCAAGATCCCGGGGGGGCCGAGCAGTACTTC.

In its sample, this clone was seen once. V and J are TRBV29-1 and TRBJ2-7, with TRBD2 matching over 12 bases. The V and J ends lost 6 bases and 4 bases, in that order; junction bases with no gene match: 7. Germline CDR1 is SQVTM and CDR2 is ANQGSEA. The CDR3 runs 14 residues. In nucleotides, the CDR3 is TGCAGCGTACGACTAGCGGGAGTGAGGTACGAGCAGTACTTC. Translating it yields CSVRLAGVRYEQYF.

This chain joins TRBV29-1 and TRBJ2-1; TRBD2 matches at 14 bases. The CDR3 has 12 residues. Germline trimming cut 8 bases from V and 10 bases from J; bases unmatched to any gene: 4. Germline V CDR1 and CDR2: SQVTM, ANQGSEA. Written as DNA, the CDR3 is TGCAGCTCCGGACTAGCGGGAGGAGAGCAGTTCTTC. It codes for CSSGLAGGEQFF.

This chain links TRBV7-9 with TRBJ1-4; no clear D gene. Between the trimmed V and J ends, which lost 1 base and 5 bases, there was a span of 11 bases. CDR1 and CDR2 from the germline V gene are SEHNR and FQNEAQ (reference sequence). The CDR3 is made up of 15 amino acids. CDR3 DNA sequence: TGTGCCAGCAGCTTAGGAGTCAAGCCCAATGAAAAACTGTTTTTT. Its protein product is CASSLGVKPNEKLFF.

The chain combines TRBV6-7 with TRBJ2-7; tentatively, D is TRBD1 (6 bases). TRBV6-7 is marked as an open reading frame, function uncertain. The CDR3 is 13 amino acids. Trimming removed 9 bases from V and 6 bases from J, with 18 bases in between. CDR3 DNA: TGTGCCAGGCCCTACGTGGGGGCCATCGAGCAGTACTTC. Its translation is CARPYVGAIEQYF.

V and J are TRBV29-1 and TRBJ2-1; tentatively, D is TRBD1 (6 bases). The V end was cut by 7 bases, the J end by 0 bases, with 22 bases between. Germline CDR1 is SQVTM and CDR2 is ANQGSEA. The CDR3 is made up of 17 amino acids. The CDR3: CSALPGTPTSSYNEQFF. The CDR3 coding sequence is TGCAGCGCCCTGCCTGGGACACCCACTAGCTCCTACAATGAGCAGTTCTTC.

CDR3 nucleotide sequence: TGTGCCAGCAGCTTATTCAGCTACCCACAGAGACTAGCCGCATACAATGAGCAGTTCTTC. Amino acid sequence: CASSLFSYPQRLAAYNEQFF. V and J are TRBV7-6 and TRBJ2-1; 7 bases are shared with TRBD2. This CDR3 region has 20 residues. The germline V gene has CDR1 SGHVS and CDR2 FNYEAQ. V lost 2 bases, J lost 4 bases, and 20 bases stayed unmatched.

The chain carries TRBV9 and TRBJ2-1; TRBD2 matches at 10 bases. Germline-derived CDR1 and CDR2 are SGDLS and YYNGEE. The trim removed 4 bases at V and 9 bases at J, leaving 10 bases unmatched. This CDR3 comprises 15 residues. CDR3 amino acids: CASSPAGGPSGEQFF. The CDR3 nucleotides are TGTGCCAGCAGCCCAGCGGGAGGGCCCTCTGGTGAGCAGTTCTTC.

The chain uses TRBV28 and TRBJ2-1; D is possibly TRBD1 (8 bases). Trimming took 2 bases from V and 9 from J, leaving 14 bases between them. Per the germline V gene, CDR1 is MDHEN and CDR2 is SYDVKM. CDR3 length: 14 amino acids. The CDR3 sequence: CASSLNRGGSEQFF. The CDR3 DNA follows: TGTGCCAGCAGTTTAAACAGGGGGGGGAGTGAGCAGTTCTTC.

The gene calls are TRBV4-1 and TRBJ1-1, with a weak D call TRBD1 (6 bases). The CDR3 covers 14 residues. Germline V gene sequence: CDR1 MGHRA, CDR2 YSYEKL. V lost 4 bases and J 2 bases, leaving 11 bases between the germline ends. The CDR3 spells CASSLRGGNTEAFF. CDR3 bases: TGCGCCAGCAGCCTCCGGGGGGGCAACACTGAAGCTTTCTTT.

The chain joins TRBV4-3 to TRBJ2-1; possibly TRBD2 for D (5 bases). This CDR3 has 16 amino acids. Trimming left V 4 bases short and J 3 bases short, with 16 bases between. Germline V gene data show CDR1 as LGHNA and CDR2 as YSLEER. The CDR3, as DNA: TGCGCCAGCAGCCCCGATTCGGGGAGTAACTACAATGAGCAGTTCTTC. Translation: CASSPDSGSNYNEQFF.

The rearrangement joins TRBV5-1 to TRBJ2-1; D possibly corresponds to TRBD2 (6 bases). The germline V gene has CDR1 SGHRS and CDR2 YFSETQ. V was shortened by 0 bases and J by 2 bases, with 12 bases between the two germline ends. This CDR3 contains 16 residues. In DNA, the CDR3 is TGCGCCAGCAGCTTGGTTGGCGGAGGGGCCTACAATGAGCAGTTCTTC. It translates to CASSLVGGGAYNEQFF.

The chain links TRBV2 to TRBJ2-1; weak D call: TRBD1 (6 bases). The V gene lost 7 bases and the J gene lost 6 bases, with 22 bases spanning the gap. The CDR3 extends over 16 amino acids. The germline CDR1 and CDR2 sequences are SNHLY and FYNNEI. CDR3 sequence: CASTMISVQGINEQFF. The CDR3 coding sequence is TGTGCCAGCACCATGATTTCTGTGCAGGGGATCAATGAGCAGTTCTTC.

The rearrangement uses TRBV19 and TRBJ1-5; 8 bases align to TRBD1. CDR3 length equals 15 residues. Losses at the gene ends were 7 bases for V and 2 bases for J; bases not matched to a gene: 7. The germline V gene has CDR1 LNHDA and CDR2 SQIVND (reference sequence). CDR3 DNA sequence: TGTGCCAGTACCTTGGACAGGGTTGGCAATCAGCCCCAGCATTTT. Its translation: CASTLDRVGNQPQHF. Using reference TRBV19 and TRBJ1-5 for the parts outside the CDR3, the full variable domain is DGGITQSPKYLFRKEGQNVTLSCEQNLNHDAMYWYRQDPGQGLRLIYYSQIVNDFQKGDIAEGYSVSREKKESFPLTVTSAQKNPTAFYLCASTLDRVGNQPQHFGDGTRLSIL.

The rearrangement uses TRBV30 and TRBJ2-3; TRBD2 matches 11 bases. Looked up from germline, CDR1 is GTSNPN and CDR2 is SVGIG (reference sequence). V shed 3 bases, J shed 6 bases, and the junction held 11 bases outside the gene matches. CDR3 length: 16 amino acids. CDR3 region: CAWSEELAGVGDTQYF. The CDR3 region has the DNA TGTGCCTGGAGCGAAGAACTAGCGGGAGTTGGGGATACGCAGTATTTT.